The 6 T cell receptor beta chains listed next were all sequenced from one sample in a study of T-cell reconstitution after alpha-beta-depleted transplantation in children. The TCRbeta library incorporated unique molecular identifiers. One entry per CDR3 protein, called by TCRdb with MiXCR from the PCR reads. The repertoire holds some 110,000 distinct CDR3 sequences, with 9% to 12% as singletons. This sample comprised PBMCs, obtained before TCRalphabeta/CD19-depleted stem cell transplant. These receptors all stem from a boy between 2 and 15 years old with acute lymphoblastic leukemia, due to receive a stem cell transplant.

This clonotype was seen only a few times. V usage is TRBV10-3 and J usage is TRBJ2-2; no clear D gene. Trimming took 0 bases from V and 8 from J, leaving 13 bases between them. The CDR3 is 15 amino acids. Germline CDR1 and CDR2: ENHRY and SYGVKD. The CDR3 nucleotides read TGTGCCATCAGTGAGTCGAGTACCCAGTCGGGGGAGCTGTTTTTT. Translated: CAISESSTQSGELFF.

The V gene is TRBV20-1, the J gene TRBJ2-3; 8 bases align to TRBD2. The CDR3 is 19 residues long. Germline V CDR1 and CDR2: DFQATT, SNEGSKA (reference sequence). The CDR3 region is CRGQRLGFGSGSSADTQYF. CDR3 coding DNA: TGCAGGGGCCAGCGTCTGGGGTTTGGGAGCGGGAGTTCGGCAGATACGCAGTATTTT.

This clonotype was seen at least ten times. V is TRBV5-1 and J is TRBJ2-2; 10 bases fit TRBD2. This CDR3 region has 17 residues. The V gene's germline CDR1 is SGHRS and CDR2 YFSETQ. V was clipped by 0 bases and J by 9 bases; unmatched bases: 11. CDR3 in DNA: TGCGCCAGCAGCTTGGCTAGCGGGAGCTCACTAAGCCGGGAGCTGTTTTTT. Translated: CASSLASGSSLSRELFF.

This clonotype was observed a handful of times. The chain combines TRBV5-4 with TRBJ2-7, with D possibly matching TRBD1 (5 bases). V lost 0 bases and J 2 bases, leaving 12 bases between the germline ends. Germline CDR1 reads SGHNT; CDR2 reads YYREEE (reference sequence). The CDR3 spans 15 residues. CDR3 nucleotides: TGTGCCAGCAGCTTGGCCCCAGGGTCACCCTACGAGCAGTACTTC. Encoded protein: CASSLAPGSPYEQYF.

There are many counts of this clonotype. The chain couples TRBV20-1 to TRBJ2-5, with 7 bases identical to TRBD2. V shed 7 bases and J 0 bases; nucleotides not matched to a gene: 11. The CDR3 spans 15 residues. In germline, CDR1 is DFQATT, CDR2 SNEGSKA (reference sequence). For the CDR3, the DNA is TGCAGTGTTACCCCTCTAGCGGAGTACCAAGAGACCCAGTACTTC. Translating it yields CSVTPLAEYQETQYF.

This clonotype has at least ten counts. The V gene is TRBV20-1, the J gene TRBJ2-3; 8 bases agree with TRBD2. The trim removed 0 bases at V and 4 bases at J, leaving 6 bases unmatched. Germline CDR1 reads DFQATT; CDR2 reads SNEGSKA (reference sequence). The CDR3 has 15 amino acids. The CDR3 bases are TGCAGTGCTAGAGAGGCCAGCGGGAGATCAGATACGCAGTATTTT. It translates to CSAREASGRSDTQYF.